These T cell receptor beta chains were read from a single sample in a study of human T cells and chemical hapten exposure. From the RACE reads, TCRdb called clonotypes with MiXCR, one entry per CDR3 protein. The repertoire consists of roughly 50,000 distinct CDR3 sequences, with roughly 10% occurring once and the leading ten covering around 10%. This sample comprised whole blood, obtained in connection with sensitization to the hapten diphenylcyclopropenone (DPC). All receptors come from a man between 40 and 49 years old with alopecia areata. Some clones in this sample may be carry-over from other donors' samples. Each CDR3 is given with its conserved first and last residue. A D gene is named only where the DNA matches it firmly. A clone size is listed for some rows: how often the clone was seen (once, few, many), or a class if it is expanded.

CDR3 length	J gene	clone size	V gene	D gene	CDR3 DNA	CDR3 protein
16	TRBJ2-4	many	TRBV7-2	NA	TGTGCCAGCAGCGTTGACGGGAACTTAGCCAAAAACATTCAGTACTTC	CASSVDGNLAKNIQYF
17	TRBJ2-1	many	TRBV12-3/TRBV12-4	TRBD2	TGTGCCAGCAGTTTCCCGCTGGGAGCGGGAGTAAGCAATGAGCAGTTCTTC	CASSFPLGAGVSNEQFF
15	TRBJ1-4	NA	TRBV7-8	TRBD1	TGTGCCACCCAAGACAGGGGACGGACTAATGAAAAACTGTTTTTT	CATQDRGRTNEKLFF
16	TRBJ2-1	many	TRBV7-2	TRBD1	TGTGCCAGCAGCTTATCGACTGGGACAGGTAACCGACGGCAGTTCTTC	CASSLSTGTGNRRQFF
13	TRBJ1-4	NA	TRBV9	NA	TGTGCCAGCAGCTCCACAGTGGGGGAAAAACTGTTTTTT	CASSSTVGEKLFF
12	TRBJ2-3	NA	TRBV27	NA	TGTGCCAGCAGTTCGGTACTAGATACGCAGTATTTT	CASSSVLDTQYF
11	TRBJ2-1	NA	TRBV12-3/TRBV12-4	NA	TGTGCCAGCAAAAATAGGAATGAGCAGTTCTTC	CASKNRNEQFF
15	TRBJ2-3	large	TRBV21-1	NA	TGTGCCAGCCGCCCGTGGGAGACGGGAACAGATACGCAGTATTTT	CASRPWETGTDTQYF
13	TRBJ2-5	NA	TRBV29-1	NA	TGCAGCGTTATCAGAGGATACCAAGAGACCCAGTACTTC	CSVIRGYQETQYF
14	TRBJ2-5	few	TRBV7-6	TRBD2	TGTGCCAGCAGCCCGGGGGGGCTAGCGAAGACCCAGTACTTC	CASSPGGLAKTQYF
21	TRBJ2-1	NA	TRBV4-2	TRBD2	TGTGCCAGCAGCCAACATCTCGGGTTTTTAGCGGGAGGGGGGGCCTACAATGAGCAGTTCTTC	CASSQHLGFLAGGGAYNEQFF
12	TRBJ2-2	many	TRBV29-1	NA	TGCAGCGTTAGGTCGAACACCGGGGAGCTGTTTTTT	CSVRSNTGELFF
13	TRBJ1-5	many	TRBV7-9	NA	TGTGCCAGCACCACAGGGAGCAATCAGCCCCAGCATTTT	CASTTGSNQPQHF
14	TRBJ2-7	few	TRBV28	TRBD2	TGTGCCAGCAGTTTAGGCGGGAGGGCGAGAGAGCAGTACTTC	CASSLGGRAREQYF
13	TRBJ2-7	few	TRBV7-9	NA	TGTGCCAGCAGCTCTAGGGGGGAATACGAGCAGTACTTC	CASSSRGEYEQYF
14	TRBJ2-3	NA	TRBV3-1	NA	TGTGCCAGCAGCCAAGACCCGATTACAGATACGCAGTATTTT	CASSQDPITDTQYF
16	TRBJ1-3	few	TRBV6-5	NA	TGTGCCAGCAGCACCCACAGGGCCGGCTCTGGAAACACCATATATTTT	CASSTHRAGSGNTIYF
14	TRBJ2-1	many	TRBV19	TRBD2	TGTGCCAGTAGTCAGCTAGCGGGAGTCCATGAGCAGTTCTTC	CASSQLAGVHEQFF
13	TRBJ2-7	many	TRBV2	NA	TGTGCCAGCAGTGAAGTGCCCTTCTACGAGCAGTACTTC	CASSEVPFYEQYF
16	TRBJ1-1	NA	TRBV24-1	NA	TGTGCCACCAGTGACACCGACGGGAAGGGGAACACTGAAGCTTTCTTT	CATSDTDGKGNTEAFF
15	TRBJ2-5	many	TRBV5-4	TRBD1	TGTGCCAGCAGCCATGCACAGGGGATACAAGAGACCCAGTACTTC	CASSHAQGIQETQYF
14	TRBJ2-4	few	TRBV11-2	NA	TGTGCCAGCAGCCCCCGGGGTTTCGGCGGCATTCAGTACTTC	CASSPRGFGGIQYF
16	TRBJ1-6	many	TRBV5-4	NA	TGTGCCAGCACCAAATCCTCCGGACTTGGTAATTCACCCCTCCACTTT	CASTKSSGLGNSPLHF
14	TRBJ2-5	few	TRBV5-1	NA	TGCGCCAGCAGCCTAACGGTCACCCAAGAGACCCAGTACTTC	CASSLTVTQETQYF
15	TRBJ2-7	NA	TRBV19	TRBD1	TGTGCCACCTCTGGAACGGGACAGGGGAAAGTCAGGCAGTACTTC	CATSGTGQGKVRQYF
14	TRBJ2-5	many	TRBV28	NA	TGTGCCAGCAGACCGGGGACATTTCAAGAGACCCAGTACTTC	CASRPGTFQETQYF
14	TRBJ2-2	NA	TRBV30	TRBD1	TGTGCCTGGAGGCGGCAGGGGGCCGACGGGGAGCTGTTTTTT	CAWRRQGADGELFF
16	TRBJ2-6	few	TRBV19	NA	TGTGCCAGTAGTATAGCGTCCTTCTCTGGGGCCAACGTCCTGACTTTC	CASSIASFSGANVLTF
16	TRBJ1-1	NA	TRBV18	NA	TGTGCCAGCCCCGCTCCGGGAGAGAGAATGAACACTGAAGCTTTCTTT	CASPAPGERMNTEAFF
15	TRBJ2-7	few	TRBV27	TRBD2	TGTGCCAGCAGTTTTTTCGGGACGGGAGGTTACGAGCAGTACTTC	CASSFFGTGGYEQYF
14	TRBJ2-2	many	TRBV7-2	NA	TGTGCCAGCAGCCCGGCGGGAAACACCGGGGAGCTGTTTTTT	CASSPAGNTGELFF
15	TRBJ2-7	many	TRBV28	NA	TGTGCCAGCATCCCGCGAGGAGCGGGTTCGGCCGAGCAGTACTTC	CASIPRGAGSAEQYF
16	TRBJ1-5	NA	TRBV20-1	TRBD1	TGCAGTGCAGTGGCAGCCGGGACAGGGCGCAATCAGCCCCAGCATTTT	CSAVAAGTGRNQPQHF
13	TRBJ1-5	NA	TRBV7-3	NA	TGTGCCAGCAGCTTGGACCGAGGCCAGCCCCAGCATTTT	CASSLDRGQPQHF
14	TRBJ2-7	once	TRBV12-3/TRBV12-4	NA	TGTGCCAGCAGTTTGAACCTAGGGGCCTACGAGCAGTACTTC	CASSLNLGAYEQYF
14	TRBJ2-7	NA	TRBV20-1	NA	TGCAGTGCAGAGTCAGGTTTTTTTGTTACCGAGCAGTACTTC	CSAESGFFVTEQYF
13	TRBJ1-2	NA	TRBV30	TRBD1	TGTGCCTGGAGGGGACAGTCTAACTATGGCTACACCTTC	CAWRGQSNYGYTF
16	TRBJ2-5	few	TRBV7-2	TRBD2	TGTGCCAGCAGCTTAATCCCTAGCGGGAGATTTGAGACCCAGTACTTC	CASSLIPSGRFETQYF
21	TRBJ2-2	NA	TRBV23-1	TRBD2	TGCGCCAGCAGTCACCCCAAACGACGGGAGACTAGCGGCTCGAACACCGGGGAGCTGTTTTTT	CASSHPKRRETSGSNTGELFF
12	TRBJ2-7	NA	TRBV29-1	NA	TGCAGCGTTGAAGGACGAGCCTACGAGCAGTACTTC	CSVEGRAYEQYF
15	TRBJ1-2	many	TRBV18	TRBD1	TGTGCCAGCTCACGAGGGACAGGGGACAACTATGGCTACACCTTC	CASSRGTGDNYGYTF
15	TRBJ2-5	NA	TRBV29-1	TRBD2	TGCAGCGTTGGGACCCTTAGCGGGCCGAAAGAGACCCAGTACTTC	CSVGTLSGPKETQYF
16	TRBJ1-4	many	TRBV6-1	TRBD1	TGTGCCAGCAGAGAGAGGGGGCTAACAACTAATGAAAAACTGTTTTTT	CASRERGLTTNEKLFF
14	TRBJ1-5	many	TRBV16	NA	TGTGCCAGCAGCCAGCGGTATAGCAATCAGCCCCAGCATTTT	CASSQRYSNQPQHF
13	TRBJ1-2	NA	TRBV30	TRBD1	TGTGCCGCCTCACAGGGGGCGGACTATGGCTACACCTTC	CAASQGADYGYTF
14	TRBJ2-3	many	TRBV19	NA	TGTGCCAGTACCCTCGGGGCTCCAGGAGATACGCAGTATTTT	CASTLGAPGDTQYF
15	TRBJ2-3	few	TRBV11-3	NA	TGTGCCAGCAGCCCCGGGGGAGGCACCACAGATACGCAGTATTTT	CASSPGGGTTDTQYF
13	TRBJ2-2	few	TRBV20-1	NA	TGCAGTGCTATGGGTTCGCACACCGGGGAGCTGTTTTTT	CSAMGSHTGELFF
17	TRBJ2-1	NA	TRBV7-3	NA	TGTGCCAGCAGCCCCCTGGATTTCCCCAGCTCCTACAATGAGCAGTTCTTC	CASSPLDFPSSYNEQFF
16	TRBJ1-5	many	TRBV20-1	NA	TGCAGTGCTAGAGCCATTGAGCAGGCTCCCAATCAGCCCCAGCATTTT	CSARAIEQAPNQPQHF
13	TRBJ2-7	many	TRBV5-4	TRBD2	TGTGCCAGCAGCATCGGACTAGCTCGGGAGCAGTACTTC	CASSIGLAREQYF
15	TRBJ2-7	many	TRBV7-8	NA	TGTGCCAGCAGCTCTCCGGGACACAAGGAGGACGAGCAGTACTTC	CASSSPGHKEDEQYF